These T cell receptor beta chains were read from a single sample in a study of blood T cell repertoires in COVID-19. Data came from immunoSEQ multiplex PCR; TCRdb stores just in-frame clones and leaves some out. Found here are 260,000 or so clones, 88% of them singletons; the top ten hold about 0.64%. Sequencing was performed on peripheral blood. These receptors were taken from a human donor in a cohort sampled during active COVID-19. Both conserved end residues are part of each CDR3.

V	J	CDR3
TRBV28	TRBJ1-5	CASSLFWGGRGQPQHF
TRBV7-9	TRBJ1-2	CASSSDGLYGYTF
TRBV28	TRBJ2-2	CASKPGQRTGELFF
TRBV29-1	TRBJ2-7	CSVGGAEDHEQYF
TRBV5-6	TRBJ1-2	CASSFGTANYGYTF
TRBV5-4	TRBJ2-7	CASSLKWSSGANEQYF
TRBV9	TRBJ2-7	CASSAIKLDREHYEQYF
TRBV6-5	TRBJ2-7	CASSGTASYEQYF
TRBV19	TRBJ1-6	CASSPSARGGSPLHF
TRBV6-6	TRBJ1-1	CASTRMNTEAFF
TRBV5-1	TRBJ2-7	CASSSERRAYEQYF
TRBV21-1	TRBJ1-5	CASSFRGQGATQPQHF
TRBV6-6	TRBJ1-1	CASSYSSDTEAFF
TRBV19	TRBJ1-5	CASSSQGKGQPQHF
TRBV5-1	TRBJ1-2	CASSPGQGNYGYTF